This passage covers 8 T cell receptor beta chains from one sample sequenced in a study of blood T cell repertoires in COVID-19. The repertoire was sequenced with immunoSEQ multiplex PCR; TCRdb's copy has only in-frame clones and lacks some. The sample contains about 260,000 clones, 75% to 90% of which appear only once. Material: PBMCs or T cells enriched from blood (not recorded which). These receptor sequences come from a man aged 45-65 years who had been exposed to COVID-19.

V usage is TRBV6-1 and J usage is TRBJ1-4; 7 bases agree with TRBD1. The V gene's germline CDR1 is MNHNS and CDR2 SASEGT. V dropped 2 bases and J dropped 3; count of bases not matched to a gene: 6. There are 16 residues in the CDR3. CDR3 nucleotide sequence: TGTGCCAGCAGTGAATGGATGGGGACAGCTAATGAAAAACTGTTTTTT. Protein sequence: CASSEWMGTANEKLFF.

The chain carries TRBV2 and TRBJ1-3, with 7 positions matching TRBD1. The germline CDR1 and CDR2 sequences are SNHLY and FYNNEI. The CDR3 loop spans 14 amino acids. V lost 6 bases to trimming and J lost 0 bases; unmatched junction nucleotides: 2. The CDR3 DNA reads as TGTGCCAGCAGGCGGGACAGCTCTGGAAACACCATATATTTT. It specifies CASRRDSSGNTIYF.

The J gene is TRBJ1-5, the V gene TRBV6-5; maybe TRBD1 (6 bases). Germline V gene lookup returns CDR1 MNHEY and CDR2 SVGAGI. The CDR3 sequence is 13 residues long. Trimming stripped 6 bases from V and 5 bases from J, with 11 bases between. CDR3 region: CASSQGSHQPQHF. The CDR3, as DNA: TGTGCCAGCAGCCAGGGGAGCCATCAGCCCCAGCATTTT.

The CDR3 reads CSAGTVIYNEQFF. CDR3 nucleotides: TGCAGCGCCGGGACAGTGATATACAATGAGCAGTTCTTC. V and J are TRBV29-1 and TRBJ2-1; 7 nucleotides agree with TRBD1. In germline, CDR1 is SQVTM, CDR2 ANQGSEA. V trimming: 7 bases; J trimming: 4 bases; junction bases outside the gene matches: 7. The CDR3 has 13 residues.

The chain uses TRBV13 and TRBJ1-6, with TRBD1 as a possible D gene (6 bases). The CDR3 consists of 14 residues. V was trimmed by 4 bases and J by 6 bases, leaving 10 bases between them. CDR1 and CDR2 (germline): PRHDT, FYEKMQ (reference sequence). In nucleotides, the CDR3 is TGTGCCAGCAGCTACAGGGCCGGTAATTCACCCCTCCACTTT. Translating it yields CASSYRAGNSPLHF.

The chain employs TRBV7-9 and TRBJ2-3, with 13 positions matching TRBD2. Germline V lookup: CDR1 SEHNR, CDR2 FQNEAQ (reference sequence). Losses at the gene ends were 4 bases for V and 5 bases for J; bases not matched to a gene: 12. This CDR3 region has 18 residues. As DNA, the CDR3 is TGTGCCAGCAGCTCGACCTTACTAGCGGGGGGGATTTTAGATACGCAGTATTTT. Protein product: CASSSTLLAGGILDTQYF. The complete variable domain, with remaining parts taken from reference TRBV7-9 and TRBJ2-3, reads DTGVSQNPRHKITKRGQNVTFRCDPISEHNRLYWYRQTLGQGPEFLTYFQNEAQLEKSRLLSDRFSAERPKGSFSTLEIQRTEQGDSAMYLCASSSTLLAGGILDTQYFGPGTRLTVL.

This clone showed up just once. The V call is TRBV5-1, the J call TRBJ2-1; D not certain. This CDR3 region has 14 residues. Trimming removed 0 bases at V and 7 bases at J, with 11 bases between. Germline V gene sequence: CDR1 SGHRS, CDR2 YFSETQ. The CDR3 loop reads CASSLGLVWNEQFF. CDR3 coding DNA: TGCGCCAGCAGCTTGGGATTAGTTTGGAATGAGCAGTTCTTC.

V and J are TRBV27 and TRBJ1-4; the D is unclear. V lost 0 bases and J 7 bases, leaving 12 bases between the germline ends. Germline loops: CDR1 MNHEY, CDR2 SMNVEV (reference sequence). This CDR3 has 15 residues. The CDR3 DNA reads TGTGCCAGCAGTTTATCGGCGGGGAGGGTTGAAAAACTGTTTTTT. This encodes CASSLSAGRVEKLFF.